The entry below gives a single TCR beta chain sequence along with its context. V was pared by 7 bases and J by 2 bases, with 18 bases between. Germline V gene data show CDR1 as MDHEN and CDR2 as SYDVKM. CDR3 size: 16 residues. The sample comes from a study of blood T cell repertoires in COVID-19. Using immunoSEQ multiplex PCR, the repertoire was profiled, and TCRdb retains in-frame clones only, with some absent. The profile shows 200,000 or so clones, around 92% of them singletons. Those who participated ranged in age from roughly 18 to 100 years and resided in 20 to 30 US areas. The receptor was derived from a woman aged 18 to 35 who had recovered from COVID-19. The source material was PBMCs or T cells enriched from blood (not recorded which). This chain connects TRBV28 to TRBJ1-5; possible D gene TRBD1, 5 bases. CDR3 sequence (DNA): TGTGCCAGCAAGGTCCAAGGGTCGGGGGGCAATCAGCCCCAGCATTTT. Its protein is CASKVQGSGGNQPQHF.